The 23 T cell receptor beta chains in this list originate from one sample, sequenced in a study of cytomegalovirus exposure and HLA in healthy donors. Assay: immunoSEQ multiplex PCR; the TCRdb copy retains only in-frame clones and omits some. The sample gives 110,000 or so clones, about 88% of which show up once; more than 2% is in the top ten. Specimen: PBMCs. The receptors were sampled from a woman aged 18-29 years in good health and CMV-seronegative.

The V and J genes are TRBV28 and TRBJ2-5; 7 bases line up with TRBD2. Losses at the gene ends were 3 bases for V and 4 bases for J; bases not matched to a gene: 8. The CDR3 spans 15 residues. In germline, CDR1 is MDHEN, CDR2 SYDVKM. In DNA, the CDR3 is TGTGCCAGCAGTTTCGGGAGCGGGAAGGGAGAGACCCAGTACTTC. It translates to CASSFGSGKGETQYF.

V gene TRBV28 combines with J gene TRBJ1-6, with 7 nucleotides matching TRBD1. The CDR3 is made up of 18 amino acids. V lost 7 bases, J lost 13 bases, and 25 bases stayed unmatched. From germline, CDR1 is MDHEN and CDR2 SYDVKM. The CDR3 here is CASNLLTLQGKEPPPLHF. The CDR3 coding sequence is TGTGCCAGCAACCTCTTAACTCTACAGGGGAAGGAGCCCCCGCCCCTCCACTTT.

CDR3 bases: TGTGCCAGCAGTCAGAGGGGGGGCCCCGTTTCTGAAGCTTTCTTT. It encodes CASSQRGGPVSEAFF. J is TRBJ1-1 and V is TRBV14, with D perhaps TRBD1 (6 bases). Germline loops: CDR1 SGHDN, CDR2 FVKESK. This CDR3 has 15 amino acids. V was pared by 6 bases and J by 6 bases, with 20 bases between.

The genes are TRBV10-3 and TRBJ1-4; D may be TRBD1 (5 bases). The V gene's germline CDR1 is ENHRY and CDR2 SYGVKD. The V gene lost 0 bases and the J gene lost 10 bases, with 12 bases spanning the gap. The CDR3 has 14 amino acids. The CDR3 nucleotides are TGTGCCATCAGTGAGTCTGGCGGGGACGGAAAACTGTTTTTT. Its translation: CAISESGGDGKLFF.

The chain uses TRBV10-3 and TRBJ1-2; D uncertain. This CDR3 has 13 residues. The V gene's germline CDR1 is ENHRY and CDR2 SYGVKD. V lost 10 bases and J 0 bases, leaving 12 bases between the germline ends. The CDR3 DNA reads as TGTGCCAGCCGACATCAAGCTAACTATGGCTACACCTTC. Translating gives CASRHQANYGYTF.

The V gene is TRBV10-3, the J gene TRBJ2-1; 7 bases match TRBD1. The V segment lost 4 bases and the J segment 2 bases; nucleotides outside the gene matches: 11. CDR3 length: 17 amino acids. Germline-derived CDR1 and CDR2 are ENHRY and SYGVKD. CDR3 loop: CAISVQQGPGTYNEQFF. CDR3 bases: TGTGCCATCAGTGTACAACAGGGGCCCGGAACCTACAATGAGCAGTTCTTC.

The chain combines TRBV6-5 with TRBJ2-2, with 7 positions matching TRBD1. The germline CDR1 and CDR2 sequences are MNHEY and SVGAGI. V dropped 6 bases and J dropped 4; count of bases not matched to a gene: 5. The CDR3 loop spans 14 amino acids. The CDR3 loop reads CASSDREGTGELFF. CDR3 nucleotide sequence: TGTGCCAGCAGCGACAGGGAAGGCACCGGGGAGCTGTTTTTT.

The CDR3 DNA sequence: TGTGCCAGCAGCTTGACGGGAGCAGATACGCAGTATTTT. As protein: CASSLTGADTQYF. V and J are TRBV5-4 and TRBJ2-3; D may be TRBD2 (6 bases). This CDR3 is 13 amino acids long. Trimming left V 1 base short and J 4 bases short, with 7 bases between. CDR1 SGHNT and CDR2 YYREEE come from the germline V gene (reference sequence). The full variable domain, rest sourced from reference TRBV5-4 and TRBJ2-3, is ETGVTQSPTHLIKTRGQQVTLRCSSQSGHNTVSWYQQALGQGPQFIFQYYREEENGRGNFPPRFSGLQFPNYSSELNVNALELDDSALYLCASSLTGADTQYFGPGTRLTVL.

V and J are TRBV11-2 and TRBJ2-1; 8 positions match TRBD1. Germline V CDR1 and CDR2: SGHAT, FQNNGV. The CDR3 spans 17 residues. V trimming: 5 bases; J trimming: 9 bases; junction bases outside the gene matches: 18. In DNA form, the CDR3 reads TGTGCCAGCAGCCCCCCAACCGCGGGACAGGTTAGGGGTGAGCAGTTCTTC. The encoded protein is CASSPPTAGQVRGEQFF.

The chain is built from TRBV5-1 and TRBJ2-5, with 11 bases lining up with TRBD2. This CDR3 has 17 residues. V dropped 5 bases and J dropped 2; count of bases not matched to a gene: 11. CDR1 is SGHRS, CDR2 YFSETQ, per germline. The CDR3 protein is CASRRTGVAGGQETQYF. Written as DNA, the CDR3 is TGCGCCAGCAGGAGGACCGGGGTAGCGGGAGGGCAAGAGACCCAGTACTTC.

This chain joins TRBV19 and TRBJ1-2; no clear D gene. In germline, CDR1 is LNHDA, CDR2 SQIVND (reference sequence). This CDR3 region has 14 residues. V was pared by 3 bases and J by 6 bases, with 14 bases between. The CDR3 bases are TGTGCCAGTAGTATCCGCCAGGCCTATGATGGCTACACCTTC. It specifies CASSIRQAYDGYTF. Based on the CDR3 plus reference TRBV19 and TRBJ1-2, the full variable domain is DGGITQSPKYLFRKEGQNVTLSCEQNLNHDAMYWYRQDPGQGLRLIYYSQIVNDFQKGDIAEGYSVSREKKESFPLTVTSAQKNPTAFYLCASSIRQAYDGYTFGSGTRLTVV.

V and J are TRBV30 and TRBJ1-2; tentatively, D is TRBD1 (5 bases). Germline V gene sequence: CDR1 GTSNPN, CDR2 SVGIG (reference sequence). V was pared by 4 bases and J by 4 bases, with 13 bases between. This CDR3 is built from 13 residues. The CDR3 nucleotides read TGTGCCTGGACCCCATCGGGGGGCTATGGCTACACCTTC. Translation gives CAWTPSGGYGYTF.

This chain joins TRBV5-6 and TRBJ1-3; the D gene is possibly TRBD1 (6 bases). From germline, CDR1 is SGHDT and CDR2 YYEEEE. This CDR3 is 18 amino acids long. V was pared by 1 base and J by 0 bases, with 17 bases between. CDR3 amino acids: CASSLYQGTFFSGNTIYF. DNA of the CDR3: TGTGCCAGCAGCTTGTACCAGGGGACCTTTTTCTCTGGAAACACCATATATTTT.

This clone was seen a few times. The V call is TRBV7-9, the J call TRBJ2-1, with 8 nucleotides matching TRBD2. Germline V gene data show CDR1 as SEHNR and CDR2 as FQNEAQ (reference sequence). Trimming at V came to 6 bases and at J to 9 bases, leaving 16 bases not matched to a gene. The CDR3 is 16 amino acids. CDR3 sequence (DNA): TGTGCCAGCAGAACTAAAAATGGGACTAGTCATGCTGAGCAGTTCTTC. It codes for CASRTKNGTSHAEQFF.

This chain links TRBV6-5 with TRBJ1-2; perhaps TRBD1 as D (6 bases). V lost 6 bases and J 7 bases, leaving 15 bases between the germline ends. There are 13 residues in the CDR3. The V gene's germline CDR1 is MNHEY and CDR2 SVGAGI. CDR3 in amino acids: CASSRTARGGYTF. The CDR3 DNA follows: TGTGCCAGCAGCCGAACAGCCAGGGGTGGCTACACCTTC.

The gene calls are TRBV27 and TRBJ2-1, with 12 nucleotides matching TRBD2. This CDR3 has 14 amino acids. Germline V gives CDR1 MNHEY, CDR2 SMNVEV (reference sequence). V dropped 6 bases and J dropped 7; count of bases not matched to a gene: 4. As DNA, the CDR3 is TGTGCCAGCAGCCTAGCGGGGGGGCTAAATGAGCAGTTCTTC. Its protein product is CASSLAGGLNEQFF.

The rearrangement links TRBV28 to TRBJ1-2, with TRBD1 identical over 8 bases. V was clipped by 4 bases and J by 8 bases; unmatched bases: 9. Germline values: CDR1 MDHEN, CDR2 SYDVKM. The CDR3 runs to 14 residues. The CDR3 region is CASSSPGQEGGYTF. The CDR3 DNA sequence: TGTGCCAGCAGTTCACCGGGACAGGAGGGCGGCTACACCTTC.

This chain joins TRBV9 and TRBJ1-2; weak D call: TRBD1 (6 bases). Germline CDR1 reads SGDLS; CDR2 reads YYNGEE. The CDR3 has 15 amino acids. Trimming removed 3 bases at V and 4 bases at J, with 16 bases between. In DNA, the CDR3 is TGTGCCAGCAGCGCAGGGATCAGGGGTCCCTATGGCTACACCTTC. Protein product: CASSAGIRGPYGYTF.

The rearrangement links TRBV9 to TRBJ2-7; D might be TRBD1 (7 bases). CDR1 is SGDLS and CDR2 is YYNGEE in the germline V gene. The CDR3 spans 17 residues. V lost 1 base and J 5 bases, leaving 22 bases between the germline ends. CDR3 in DNA: TGTGCCAGCAGCGTATCGCCTCAGGGGGGAGTAGGGAACGAGCAGTACTTC. Encoded protein: CASSVSPQGGVGNEQYF.

The J gene is TRBJ1-1, the V gene TRBV2; D is unclear. The V end was cut by 0 bases, the J end by 3 bases, with 8 bases between. This CDR3 spans 14 amino acids. CDR1 and CDR2 (germline): SNHLY, FYNNEI. This chain's CDR3 is CASSEAWRDTEAFF. DNA of the CDR3: TGTGCCAGCAGTGAAGCCTGGAGGGACACTGAAGCTTTCTTT.

CDR3 sequence reads: CASSQVTSGGPSTDTQYF. As DNA, the CDR3 is TGCGCCAGCAGCCAAGTGACTAGCGGGGGCCCTAGCACAGATACGCAGTATTTT. This chain connects TRBV4-3 to TRBJ2-3; 12 nucleotides agree with TRBD2. The CDR3 runs to 18 residues. J gave up 0 bases and V 1 base, and 5 bases lay outside the gene matches. Germline V gives CDR1 LGHNA, CDR2 YSLEER.

CDR3 nucleotide sequence: TGTGCCAGCAGTGATCCGACAGGGCGGACTGAAGCTTTCTTT. It codes for CASSDPTGRTEAFF. This chain links TRBV28 with TRBJ1-1; 7 bases match TRBD1. The CDR3 is made up of 14 amino acids. Germline trimming cut 5 bases from V and 5 bases from J; bases unmatched to any gene: 8. Germline CDR1 is MDHEN and CDR2 is SYDVKM.

This clone was seen only a few times. The chain employs TRBV28 and TRBJ1-3; D is uncertain. With 5 bases removed from V and 0 bases from J, the gap between germline ends came to 5 bases. The germline gives CDR1 MDHEN, CDR2 SYDVKM. The CDR3 has 13 residues. CDR3 nucleotide sequence: TGTGCCAGCAGTCCCCTCTCTGGAAACACCATATATTTT. It encodes CASSPLSGNTIYF.